This T cell receptor gamma chain was captured in a study of gamma delta lymphoproliferative disorders and STAT genes. At the level of the study: The LymphoTrack Dx TCRG Assay amplified gamma chains from at least 50 ng of genomic DNA. General observations from the study: Nearly all major patient gamma and delta clonotypes were public; only a couple of gamma clonotypes were disease-private.

TCRdb processed the multiplex PCR reads again with the CATT caller. This sample has 4,000 to 5,000 gamma-chain clones, with approximately 8% found just once. This clone was counted a few times. Antigen unknown. No DNA is shown, since the ends of the CDR3 on it are uncertain; the CDR3 is the one TCRdb lists. The CDR3 length equals 16 residues, ends included. The receptor sequences were amplified from genomic DNA of peripheral blood mononuclear cells. Age- and sex-matched healthy adult donors provided control blood. The receptor's source is a human donor in good health. The V segment is TRGV11, and no J call was made. TRGV11 is filed as an ORF, its function uncertain. Material: blood. The CDR3 loop reads CTTVPAGLGRQSRRLF.